Included here is one TCR beta chain sequence, with context. Here immunoSEQ multiplex PCR was the method, and the copy in TCRdb shows in-frame clones only, minus some. The data hold around 35,000 clones, with roughly nine tenths observed a single time. Germline CDR1 LNHDA, CDR2 SQIVND (reference sequence). After removal of 3 bases from V and 4 bases from J, the junction contained 6 bases not matched to a gene. This CDR3 is built from 15 residues. The sample belongs to a study of T cell changes during pregnancy in multiple sclerosis. J is TRBJ1-2 and V is TRBV19; TRBD1 matches 9 bases. This clonotype originated in a female donor with multiple sclerosis, enrolled in a pregnancy study. The material was CD8+ T cells from peripheral blood mononuclear cells, obtained after pregnancy. CDR3 coding DNA: TGTGCCAGTAGTATGAAGACAGGGGGTAGCTATGGCTACACCTTC. The encoded protein is CASSMKTGGSYGYTF.